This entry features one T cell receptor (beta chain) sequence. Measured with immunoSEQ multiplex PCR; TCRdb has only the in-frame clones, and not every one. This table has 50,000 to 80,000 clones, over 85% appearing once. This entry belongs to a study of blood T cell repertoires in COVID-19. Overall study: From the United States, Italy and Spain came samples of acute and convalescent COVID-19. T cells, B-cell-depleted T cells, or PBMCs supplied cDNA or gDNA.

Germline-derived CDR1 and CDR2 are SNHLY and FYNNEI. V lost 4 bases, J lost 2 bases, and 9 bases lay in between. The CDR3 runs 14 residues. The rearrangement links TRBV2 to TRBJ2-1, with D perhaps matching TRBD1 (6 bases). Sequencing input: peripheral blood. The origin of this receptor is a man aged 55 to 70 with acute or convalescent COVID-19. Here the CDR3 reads CASSGQAPYNEQFF. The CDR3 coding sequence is TGTGCCAGCAGTGGACAGGCTCCCTACAATGAGCAGTTCTTC.